Shown below are 17 T cell receptor beta chains from a single sample sequenced in a study of regulatory T cells in long-lasting Graves disease. Sequencing libraries for TCR beta were prepared with iRepertoire HTBI primers and Arm-PCR of CDR3 regions. Using its own MiXCR run on the multiplex PCR reads, TCRdb lists one record per CDR3 protein. The repertoire holds fewer than 550,000 distinct CDR3 sequences, with 16% as singletons. Stated time point: newly diagnosed GD, antithyroid drugs for less than 3 months. RNA isolated from PBMCs was used to make the TCR library. This same sample was also taken into another study, of T cells in Graves' hyperthyroidism and ophthalmopathy.

The material was peripheral blood mononuclear cells (PBMCs), obtained at new diagnosis, from a patient treated with antithyroid drugs. The receptor set was obtained from a woman aged 18-35 years with Graves disease.

On this clonotype itself: This may stem from a read error, because a much larger clone lies one nucleotide away. The chain has TRBV12-3 or TRBV12-4 and TRBJ2-3, with TRBD1 as a possible D gene (5 bases). The CDR3 extends over 14 amino acids. CDR3 nucleotides: TGTGGCAGCAGTCCCCGGCAGGGTCGAGATACGCAGTATTTT. Its translation is CGSSPRQGRDTQYF.

Ten or more counts support this clonotype. V gene TRBV15 combines with J gene TRBJ1-1, with a tentative D call TRBD1 (6 bases). In germline, CDR1 is LNHNV, CDR2 YYDKDF (reference sequence). Trimming took off 11 bases at V and 4 bases at J, with 14 bases between the two ends. The CDR3 consists of 12 residues. CDR3 coding DNA: TGTGCCGTCCCGGGGGCCGCCACTGAAGCTTTCTTT. Translated: CAVPGAATEAFF.

The CDR3 here is CASSRRWHLQETQYF. CDR3 in DNA: TGTGCCAGTAGCCGGAGGTGGCACCTCCAAGAGACCCAGTACTTC. V and J are TRBV19 and TRBJ2-5, with TRBD2 as a possible D gene (5 bases). The CDR3 is 15 residues long. Between the trimmed V and J ends, which lost 6 bases and 1 base, there was a span of 15 bases. CDR1 is LNHDA and CDR2 is SQIVND in the germline V gene (reference sequence).

This clonotype was seen ten or more times. The CDR3: CASLPYGEGADTQYF. The DNA for the CDR3 is TGTGCCAGCCTACCATACGGTGAGGGGGCAGATACGCAGTATTTT. V gene TRBV7-2 combines with J gene TRBJ2-3, with D tentatively TRBD1 (6 bases). The germline gives CDR1 SGHTA, CDR2 FQGNSA. Trimming stripped 8 bases from V and 4 bases from J, with 19 bases between. The CDR3 covers 15 residues.

There are many counts of this clonotype. CDR3 in DNA: TGCAGTGCTAGAGGGCGACCGGGACCGGGGACAGATACGCAGTATTTT. Amino acid sequence: CSARGRPGPGTDTQYF. The chain has TRBV20-1 and TRBJ2-3; D assignment may be TRBD1 or TRBD2 (5 bases each). Trimming removed 1 base at V and 3 bases at J, with 17 bases between. The germline V gene has CDR1 DFQATT and CDR2 SNEGSKA (reference sequence). The CDR3 consists of 16 residues.

This clonotype was observed a few times. The chain has TRBV19 and TRBJ2-3, with D uncertain. The V end was cut by 3 bases, the J end by 2 bases, with 6 bases between. Germline-derived CDR1 and CDR2 are LNHDA and SQIVND (reference sequence). CDR3 length equals 13 residues. This CDR3 reads CASSMFSTDTQYF. The CDR3 nucleotides are TGTGCCAGTAGTATGTTTTCCACAGATACGCAGTATTTT.

The table lists this clonotype with a few counts. The rearrangement links TRBV28 to TRBJ2-7; no definite D call. Deletions cut 1 base from V and 3 bases from J, with 7 bases between. Germline V gene sequence: CDR1 MDHEN, CDR2 SYDVKM. CDR3 length: 13 amino acids. CDR3 protein: CASSLYFNYEQYF. The CDR3 bases are TGTGCCAGCAGTTTATACTTTAACTACGAGCAGTACTTC. The full variable domain, in which reference TRBV28 and TRBJ2-7 provide the parts outside the CDR3, is DVKVTQSSRYLVKRTGEKVFLECVQDMDHENMFWYRQDPGLGLRLIYFSYDVKMKEKGDIPEGYSVSREKKERFSLILESASTNQTSMYLCASSLYFNYEQYFGPGTRLTVT.

The rearrangement uses TRBV5-1 and TRBJ2-1; 7 bases align to TRBD1. CDR3 size: 14 residues. Trimming took 4 bases from V and 2 from J; bases not matched to a gene: 3. The germline V gene encodes CDR1 SGHRS and CDR2 YFSETQ. The CDR3 nucleotides read TGCGCCAGCAGCGGGGGACAGACCTACAATGAGCAGTTCTTC. Protein: CASSGGQTYNEQFF.

In its sample, this clonotype was seen a few times. A single base is all that separates this from a far larger clone, so a read error is likely. The J gene is TRBJ2-3, the V gene TRBV28; D could derive from TRBD1 or TRBD2 (6 bases each). Judging by the DNA end, TRBJ2-1 fits better; the J call may be wrong. Germline CDR1 is MDHEN and CDR2 is SYDVKM. The CDR3 length is 14 residues. CDR3 protein: CASTGDRISNEQFF. The CDR3, as DNA: TGTGCCAGCACGGGAGACAGGATTTCAAATGAGCAGTTCTTC.

This clonotype was observed many times. CDR3 loop: CASSLPDTQETQYF. In DNA form, the CDR3 reads TGCGCCAGCAGCTTGCCGGACACCCAAGAGACCCAGTACTTC. This sequence joins TRBV5-1 and TRBJ2-5; possible D gene TRBD1, 5 bases. V gave up 1 base and J gave up 1 base, with 8 bases separating them. The V gene's germline CDR1 is SGHRS and CDR2 YFSETQ. This CDR3 comprises 14 residues.

At least ten counts were recorded for this clonotype. This rearrangement joins TRBV7-2 to TRBJ1-1, with D perhaps matching TRBD1 (5 bases). Per germline, CDR1 SGHTA and CDR2 FQGNSA. Trimming took off 3 bases at V and 5 bases at J, with 19 bases between the two ends. This CDR3 region has 16 residues. CDR3 DNA: TGTGCCAGCAGCTTGTTCATCCCCAGGGCCCGAACTGAAGCTTTCTTT. Protein sequence: CASSLFIPRARTEAFF.

V is TRBV28 and J is TRBJ1-2, with D perhaps matching TRBD1 (5 bases). From germline, CDR1 is MDHEN and CDR2 SYDVKM. V lost 6 bases and J lost 4, with 21 bases in between. This CDR3 has 16 residues. The CDR3 here is CASRKVTGLTSYGYTF. DNA of the CDR3: TGTGCCAGCAGAAAAGTTACGGGGCTAACCAGCTATGGCTACACCTTC.

This clonotype has only a few counts. The rearrangement joins TRBV5-5 to TRBJ1-6; D not resolved. With 0 bases removed from V and 5 bases from J, the gap between germline ends came to 6 bases. Per germline, CDR1 SGHKS and CDR2 YYEKEE (reference sequence). This CDR3 has 14 amino acids. CDR3 amino acids: CASSLARDNSPLHF. The CDR3 coding sequence is TGTGCCAGCAGCTTGGCACGGGATAATTCACCCCTCCACTTT.

Worth noting for this clonotype: This is likely an artifact of a read error, given a far larger clone one base away. The CDR3: CASSFTGNNEQLF. The CDR3 DNA reads as TGTGCCAGCAGCTTTACGGGAAACAATGAGCAGCTCTTC. The genes are TRBV11-3 and TRBJ2-4, with D possibly matching TRBD2 (5 bases). The CDR3 contains 13 residues. The germline CDR1 and CDR2 sequences are SGHNT and YENEEA.

This clonotype was counted between two and nine times. The chain links TRBV28 to TRBJ2-7; 7 bases are a match to TRBD1. Germline V gene sequence: CDR1 MDHEN, CDR2 SYDVKM. The J segment lost 6 bases and the V segment lost 1 base, leaving 9 bases of the junction unmatched. There are 15 residues in the CDR3. CDR3 amino acids: CASSLLGGPGIEQYF. CDR3 in DNA: TGTGCCAGCAGTTTATTAGGGGGCCCGGGAATCGAGCAGTACTTC.

This clonotype was found a few times. This chain uses TRBV2 with TRBJ2-7; D perhaps matches TRBD1 (6 bases). Germline CDR1 SNHLY, CDR2 FYNNEI. The CDR3 extends over 14 amino acids. Trimming shortened V by 7 bases and J by 3 bases, and 16 bases separated the two germline ends. Here the CDR3 reads CASTLGAGSYEQYF. The CDR3 bases are TGTGCCAGCACTCTGGGGGCAGGTAGCTACGAGCAGTACTTC.

This clonotype was observed many times. The gene calls are TRBV11-2 and TRBJ1-1; D is unclear. The CDR3 is 14 amino acids. The germline V gene has CDR1 SGHAT and CDR2 FQNNGV. V lost 5 bases and J 4 bases, leaving 14 bases between the germline ends. In DNA form, the CDR3 reads TGTGCCAGCAGCCAAGGACTGTTCCGCACTGAAGCTTTCTTT. Amino acids: CASSQGLFRTEAFF. The complete variable domain, with remaining parts taken from reference TRBV11-2 and TRBJ1-1, reads EAGVAQSPRYKIIEKRQSVAFWCNPISGHATLYWYQQILGQGPKLLIQFQNNGVVDDSQLPKDRFSAERLKGVDSTLKIQPAKLEDSAVYLCASSQGLFRTEAFFGQGTRLTVV.